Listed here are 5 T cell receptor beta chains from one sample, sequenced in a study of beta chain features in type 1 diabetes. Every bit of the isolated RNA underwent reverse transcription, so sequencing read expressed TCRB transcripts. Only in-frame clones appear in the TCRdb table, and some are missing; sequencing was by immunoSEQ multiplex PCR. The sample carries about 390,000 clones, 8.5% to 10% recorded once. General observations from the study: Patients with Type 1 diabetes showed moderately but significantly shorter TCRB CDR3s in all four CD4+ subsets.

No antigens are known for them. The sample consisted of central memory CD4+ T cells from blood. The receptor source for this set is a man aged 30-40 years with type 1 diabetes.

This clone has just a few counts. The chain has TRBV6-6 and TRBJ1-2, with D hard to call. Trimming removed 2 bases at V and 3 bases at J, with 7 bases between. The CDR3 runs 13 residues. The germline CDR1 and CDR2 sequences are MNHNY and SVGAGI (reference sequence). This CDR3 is CASSYGQDYGYTF. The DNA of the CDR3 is TGTGCCAGCAGTTACGGGCAGGACTATGGCTACACCTTC.

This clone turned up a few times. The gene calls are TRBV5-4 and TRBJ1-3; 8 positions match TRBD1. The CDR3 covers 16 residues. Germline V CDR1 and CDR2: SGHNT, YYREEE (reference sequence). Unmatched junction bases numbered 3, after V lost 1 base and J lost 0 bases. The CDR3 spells CASSLQGTGSGNTIYF. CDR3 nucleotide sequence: TGTGCCAGCAGCTTGCAGGGGACAGGCTCTGGAAACACCATATATTTT.

This CDR3 is CASSGSGITEQFF. The CDR3 nucleotides are TGTGCCAGCAGTGGCAGCGGGATAACTGAGCAGTTCTTC. V gene TRBV6-4 combines with J gene TRBJ2-1, with 7 bases that match TRBD2. The J segment lost 9 bases and the V segment lost 4 bases, leaving 6 bases of the junction unmatched. Germline CDR1 is MRHNA and CDR2 is SNTAGT. CDR3 length: 13 residues.

CDR3: CASSYGMNSGNTIYF. In nucleotides, the CDR3 is TGTGCCAGCAGTTACGGCATGAACTCTGGAAACACCATATATTTT. The genes are TRBV6-5 and TRBJ1-3; no clear D. The CDR3 covers 15 residues. Germline V gives CDR1 MNHEY, CDR2 SVGAGI. Trimming removed 2 bases from V and 0 bases from J, with 8 bases in between.

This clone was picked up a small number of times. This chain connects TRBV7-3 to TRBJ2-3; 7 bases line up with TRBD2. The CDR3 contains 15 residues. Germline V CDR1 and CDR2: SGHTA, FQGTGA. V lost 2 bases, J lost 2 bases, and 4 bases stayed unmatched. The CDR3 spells CASSLGLADTDTQYF. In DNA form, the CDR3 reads TGTGCCAGCAGCTTAGGGCTAGCGGACACAGATACGCAGTATTTT.